Below are 14 T cell receptor beta chains sequenced from a single sample in a study of response to subunit inactivated influenza vaccine. TCRdb analysed the RT-PCR reads with MiXCR anew, one entry per CDR3 protein. In the table there are 550,000 to 650,000 distinct CDR3 sequences, 12% of which are singletons. Sequencing was performed on PBMCs from blood, taken on the day of vaccination. These TCRs come from a middle-aged man who received an inactivated influenza vaccine.

This clonotype was detected many times. The rearrangement uses TRBV12-3 or TRBV12-4 and TRBJ2-1; 12 bases fit TRBD1. This CDR3 is built from 14 residues. V was clipped by 5 bases and J by 9 bases; unmatched bases: 5. CDR3 DNA: TGTGCCAGCAGTCCACGGGACAGGGGGCTTGAGCAGTTCTTC. It encodes CASSPRDRGLEQFF.

In regard to this clonotype: A much larger clone lies a single base off, so this may be a read error. The rearrangement links TRBV29-1 to TRBJ2-7, with D perhaps TRBD1 (6 bases). Germline CDR1 and CDR2: SQVTM and ANQGSEA. CDR3 length: 12 residues. The ends were cut back, 6 bases at V and 3 bases at J, with 12 bases in the middle. This CDR3 reads CSVRGLDYEQYF. CDR3 DNA: TGCAGCGTCAGGGGTTTGGACTACGAGCAGTACTTC.

The rearrangement links TRBV7-2 to TRBJ2-7; 7 nucleotides align to TRBD2. V lost 3 bases to trimming and J lost 8 bases; unmatched junction nucleotides: 1. The CDR3 runs to 11 residues. Germline-derived CDR1 and CDR2 are SGHTA and FQGNSA. CDR3 residues: CASSFGGKQYF. CDR3 bases: TGTGCCAGCAGCTTCGGGGGGAAGCAGTACTTC.

The table lists this clonotype with many counts. The genes are TRBV29-1 and TRBJ2-4, with D tentatively TRBD1 (6 bases). Trimming removed 5 bases at V and 7 bases at J, with 12 bases between. The CDR3 runs 12 residues. Germline loops: CDR1 SQVTM, CDR2 ANQGSEA. The chain's CDR3 is CSVPGDLNIQYF. The CDR3 region has the DNA TGCAGCGTTCCAGGGGACCTCAACATTCAGTACTTC.

This clonotype occurred a few times. The V call is TRBV29-1, the J call TRBJ1-2; tentatively, D is TRBD1 (5 bases). Germline V gene data show CDR1 as SQVTM and CDR2 as ANQGSEA. The V and J ends lost 0 bases and 3 bases respectively, with 8 bases between them. This CDR3 has 13 residues. CDR3 in amino acids: CSVEEEGYYGYTF. The CDR3 region has the DNA TGCAGCGTTGAAGAGGAGGGGTACTATGGCTACACCTTC. The whole variable domain, filled in from reference TRBV29-1 and TRBJ1-2, reads SAVISQKPSRDICQRGTSLTIQCQVDSQVTMMFWYRQQPGQSLTLIATANQGSEATYESGFVIDKFPISRPNLTFSTLTVSNMSPEDSSIYLCSVEEEGYYGYTFGSGTRLTVV.

This clonotype was counted at least ten times. The CDR3 nucleotides are TGCAGTGCTAGGTGGGCATACGAGCAGTACTTC. It encodes CSARWAYEQYF. The rearrangement joins TRBV20-1 to TRBJ2-7; D call uncertain. The CDR3 loop spans 11 amino acids. Trimming left V 3 bases short and J 4 bases short, with 7 bases between. The germline gives CDR1 DFQATT, CDR2 SNEGSKA (reference sequence).

The V gene is TRBV24-1, the J gene TRBJ2-1, with no clear D. Germline-derived CDR1 and CDR2 are KGHDR and SFDVKD. The length of the CDR3 is 16 residues. Trimming took off 6 bases at V and 0 bases at J, with 14 bases between the two ends. CDR3: CATSYGASLSYNEQFF. CDR3 nucleotides: TGTGCCACCAGTTACGGCGCGAGCCTCTCCTACAATGAGCAGTTCTTC.

The chain links TRBV12-3 or TRBV12-4 to TRBJ2-5, with D possibly matching TRBD1 (6 bases). CDR3 size: 15 residues. V lost 5 bases to trimming and J lost 5 bases, with 18 bases between them. This CDR3 reads CASSPGQGWWETQYF. CDR3 nucleotide sequence: TGTGCCAGCAGTCCCGGGCAGGGGTGGTGGGAGACCCAGTACTTC.

This clonotype has just a few counts. The V gene is TRBV11-2, the J gene TRBJ2-2; 7 nucleotides line up with TRBD2. This CDR3 is built from 14 residues. With 3 bases clipped from V and 4 bases from J, the junction kept 2 bases outside the gene matches. Germline assignment: CDR1 SGHAT and CDR2 FQNNGV. The CDR3 loop is CASSFGGITGELFF. Written as DNA, the CDR3 is TGTGCCAGCAGCTTCGGGGGGATCACCGGGGAGCTGTTTTTT.

The CDR3 is CASSEAPSYEQYF. CDR3 sequence (DNA): TGCGCCAGCAGTGAAGCGCCTTCCTACGAGCAGTACTTC. The chain joins TRBV10-1 to TRBJ2-7, with unresolved D. The CDR3 runs 13 residues. From germline, CDR1 is WNHNN and CDR2 SYGVQD (reference sequence). The V gene lost 3 bases and the J gene lost 1 base, with 7 bases spanning the gap.

This clonotype showed up many times. The chain combines TRBV29-1 with TRBJ1-1; D not resolved. CDR1 and CDR2 from the germline V gene are SQVTM and ANQGSEA. Trimming shortened V by 2 bases and J by 6 bases, and 16 bases separated the two germline ends. This CDR3 is 14 amino acids long. CDR3 residues: CSVERGGVKPEAFF. The CDR3 DNA sequence: TGCAGCGTTGAAAGAGGTGGGGTGAAGCCTGAAGCTTTCTTT.

This clonotype was picked up a small number of times. This rearrangement joins TRBV15 to TRBJ2-7; D uncertain. Per germline, CDR1 LNHNV and CDR2 YYDKDF (reference sequence). This CDR3 has 15 amino acids. V lost 3 bases to trimming and J lost 3 bases, with 15 bases between them. The CDR3 nucleotides read TGTGCCACCAGCAGGCTACAAAGCCCTCTCTACGAGCAGTACTTC. Translating gives CATSRLQSPLYEQYF.

This clonotype was counted only a few times. The chain links TRBV7-9 to TRBJ2-7, with D possibly TRBD2 on 6 matching bases. Germline V gene lookup returns CDR1 SEHNR and CDR2 FQNEAQ (reference sequence). Between the trimmed V and J ends, which lost 4 bases and 2 bases, there was a span of 15 bases. The CDR3 is 15 amino acids. CDR3 nucleotide sequence: TGTGCCAGCAGCTCTTCCGGCGGGGATACCTACGAGCAGTACTTC. Translation gives CASSSSGGDTYEQYF.

The chain carries TRBV7-9 and TRBJ2-1; 9 bases are a match to TRBD1. The CDR3 is made up of 15 amino acids. CDR1 SEHNR and CDR2 FQNEAQ come from the germline V gene (reference sequence). V was clipped by 3 bases and J by 8 bases; unmatched bases: 8. The CDR3 is CASSFPGQGLDEQFF. In DNA form, the CDR3 reads TGTGCCAGCAGCTTCCCGGGACAGGGACTCGATGAGCAGTTCTTC.